The clone carrying this TCR beta chain appeared a few times. The antigen remains undetermined. Germline assignment: CDR1 MNHEY and CDR2 SMNVEV (reference sequence). V lost 6 bases, J lost 6 bases, and 14 bases lay in between. This CDR3 has 13 residues. This entry belongs to a study of cytomegalovirus exposure and HLA in healthy donors. Study summary: In an earlier analysis, 90 million to 120 million unique TCR beta sequences were found from approximately 190 million T cells.

The primer mix had 60 Vbeta and 13 Jbeta primers. Using immunoSEQ multiplex PCR, the repertoire was profiled, and TCRdb retains in-frame clones only, with some absent. The sample lists 95,000 to 150,000 clones, over 15% occurring once. Notes on the study in general: There was a cluster of highly shared sequence variants that was likely a sequencing artifact. An analysis that was carried out later associated 15,000 to 20,000 TCR beta sequences with HLA alleles at 0.05 false discovery rate.

Sequencing was done on a sample of PBMCs. This chain connects TRBV27 to TRBJ1-1; D call uncertain. This TCR derives from a young woman in good health and CMV-seronegative. The CDR3: CASSPVVDSEAFF. The CDR3, as DNA: TGTGCCAGCAGCCCGGTTGTTGACTCTGAAGCTTTCTTT.